This TCR beta chain was recovered during a study of T cells in Graves' hyperthyroidism and ophthalmopathy. General study results and limits: The model foresaw ophthalmopathy a median around 6.4 months prior to onset. Separation of ophthalmopathy from stable hyperthyroidism was achieved by a 13 V-J model.

As regards this clonotype: The antigen remains unidentified.

The V gene's germline CDR1 is MDHEN and CDR2 SYDVKM. V shed 10 bases and J shed 4 bases, with 16 bases lying between them. The CDR3 consists of 13 residues. There were TCR beta CDR3 regions amplified from RNA transcripts. TCR CDR3 regions were first amplified by RT-PCR with HTBI primers. TCRdb used MiXCR to reprocess the multiplex PCR reads, holding one entry per CDR3 protein. The data contain 490,000 or so distinct CDR3 sequences, about 20% of them singletons. This chain joins TRBV28 and TRBJ1-2; tentative D call: TRBD1 (5 bases). The sequencing input was blood. The receptor was derived from a woman aged 65 to 85 with Graves' ophthalmopathy. The CDR3 DNA is TGTGCCATTAGACAGCCCGCTTTCTATGGCTACACCTTC. Its translation is CAIRQPAFYGYTF.